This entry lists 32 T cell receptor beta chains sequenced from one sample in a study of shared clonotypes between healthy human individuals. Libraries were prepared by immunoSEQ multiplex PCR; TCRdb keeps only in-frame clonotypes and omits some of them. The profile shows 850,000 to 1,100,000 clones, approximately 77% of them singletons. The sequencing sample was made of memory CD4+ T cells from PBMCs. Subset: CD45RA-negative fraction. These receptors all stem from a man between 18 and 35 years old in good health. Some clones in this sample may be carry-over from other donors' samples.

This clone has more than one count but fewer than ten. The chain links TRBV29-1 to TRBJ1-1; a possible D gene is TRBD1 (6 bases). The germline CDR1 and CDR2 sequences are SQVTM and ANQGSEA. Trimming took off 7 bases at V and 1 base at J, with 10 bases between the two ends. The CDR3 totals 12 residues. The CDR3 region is CSAKTGNTEAFF. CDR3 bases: TGCAGCGCTAAGACAGGGAACACTGAAGCTTTCTTT.

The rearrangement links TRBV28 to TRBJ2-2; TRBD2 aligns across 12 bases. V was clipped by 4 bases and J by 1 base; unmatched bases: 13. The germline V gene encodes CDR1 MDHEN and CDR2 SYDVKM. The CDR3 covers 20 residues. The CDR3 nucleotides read TGTGCCAGCAGTTATCCGATCACCGGGACTAGCGGGTGGAACACCGGGGAGCTGTTTTTT. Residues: CASSYPITGTSGWNTGELFF.

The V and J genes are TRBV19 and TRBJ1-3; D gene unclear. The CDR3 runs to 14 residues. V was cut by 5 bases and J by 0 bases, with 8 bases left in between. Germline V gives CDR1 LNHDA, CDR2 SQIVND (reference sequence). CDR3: CASSLQHSGNTIYF. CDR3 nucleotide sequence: TGTGCCAGTAGTCTACAGCACTCTGGAAACACCATATATTTT.

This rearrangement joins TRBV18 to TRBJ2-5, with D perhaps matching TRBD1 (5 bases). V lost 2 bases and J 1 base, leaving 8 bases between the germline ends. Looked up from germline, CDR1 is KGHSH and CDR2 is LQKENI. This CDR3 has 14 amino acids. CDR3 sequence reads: CASSPGAPQETQYF. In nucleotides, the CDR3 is TGTGCCAGCTCACCAGGGGCCCCCCAAGAGACCCAGTACTTC.

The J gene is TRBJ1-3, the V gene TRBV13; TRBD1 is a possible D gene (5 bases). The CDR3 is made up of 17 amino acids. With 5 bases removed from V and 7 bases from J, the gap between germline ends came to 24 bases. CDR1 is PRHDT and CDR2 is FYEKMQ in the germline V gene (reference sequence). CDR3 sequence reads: CASSDNRLQVLRNTIYF. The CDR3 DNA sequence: TGTGCCAGCAGCGATAACAGGCTTCAAGTTTTAAGGAACACCATATATTTT.

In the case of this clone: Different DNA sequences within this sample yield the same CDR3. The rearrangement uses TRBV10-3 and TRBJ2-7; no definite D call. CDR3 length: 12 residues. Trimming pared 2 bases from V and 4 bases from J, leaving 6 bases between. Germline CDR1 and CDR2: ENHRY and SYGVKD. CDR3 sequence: CAISETLYEQYF. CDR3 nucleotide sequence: TGTGCCATCAGTGAGACCCTGTACGAGCAGTACTTC.

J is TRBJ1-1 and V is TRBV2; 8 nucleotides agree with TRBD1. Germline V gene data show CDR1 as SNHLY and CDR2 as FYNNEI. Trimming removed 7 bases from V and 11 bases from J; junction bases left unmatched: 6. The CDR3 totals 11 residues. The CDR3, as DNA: TGTGCCAGCATAAAGGACAGGGACGCTTTCTTT. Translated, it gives CASIKDRDAFF.

The CDR3 nucleotides are TGCGCCAGCAGCTTGGGACAGGGAGGGGGATCAGATACGCAGTATTTT. Its protein is CASSLGQGGGSDTQYF. The gene calls are TRBV5-1 and TRBJ2-3; either TRBD1 or TRBD2 may fit D (7 bases each). CDR1 and CDR2 from the germline V gene are SGHRS and YFSETQ. V lost 0 bases to trimming and J lost 4 bases, with 15 bases between them. The CDR3 loop spans 16 amino acids.

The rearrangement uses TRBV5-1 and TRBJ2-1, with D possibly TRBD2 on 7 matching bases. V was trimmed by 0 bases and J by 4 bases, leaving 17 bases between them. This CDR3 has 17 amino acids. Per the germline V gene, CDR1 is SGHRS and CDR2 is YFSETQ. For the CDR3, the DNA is TGCGCCAGCAGCTTGGGGGGGCTAGCGGCCTTATACAATGAGCAGTTCTTC. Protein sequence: CASSLGGLAALYNEQFF.

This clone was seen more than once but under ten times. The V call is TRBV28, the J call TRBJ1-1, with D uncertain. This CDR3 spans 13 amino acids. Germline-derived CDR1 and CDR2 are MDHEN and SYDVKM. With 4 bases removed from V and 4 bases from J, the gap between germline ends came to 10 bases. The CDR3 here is CASSSPVRTEAFF. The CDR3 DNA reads TGTGCCAGCAGTTCCCCGGTCCGCACTGAAGCTTTCTTT.

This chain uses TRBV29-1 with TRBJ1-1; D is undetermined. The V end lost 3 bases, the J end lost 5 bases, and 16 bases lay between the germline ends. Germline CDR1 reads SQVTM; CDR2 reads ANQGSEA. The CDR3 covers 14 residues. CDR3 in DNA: TGCAGCGTTGACCCTGGGGAGGGATATACTGAAGCTTTCTTT. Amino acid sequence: CSVDPGEGYTEAFF.

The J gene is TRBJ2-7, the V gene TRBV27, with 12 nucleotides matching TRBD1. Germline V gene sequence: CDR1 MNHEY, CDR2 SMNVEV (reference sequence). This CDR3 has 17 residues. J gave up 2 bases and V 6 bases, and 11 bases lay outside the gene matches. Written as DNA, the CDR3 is TGTGCCAGCAGACGGGGGACAGGGGGCTCCGCCCCCTACGAGCAGTACTTC. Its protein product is CASRRGTGGSAPYEQYF.

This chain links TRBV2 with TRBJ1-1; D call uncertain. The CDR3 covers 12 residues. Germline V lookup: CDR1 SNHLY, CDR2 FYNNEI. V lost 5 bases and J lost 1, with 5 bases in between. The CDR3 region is CASSFENTEAFF. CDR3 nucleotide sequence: TGTGCCAGCAGTTTTGAGAACACTGAAGCTTTCTTT.

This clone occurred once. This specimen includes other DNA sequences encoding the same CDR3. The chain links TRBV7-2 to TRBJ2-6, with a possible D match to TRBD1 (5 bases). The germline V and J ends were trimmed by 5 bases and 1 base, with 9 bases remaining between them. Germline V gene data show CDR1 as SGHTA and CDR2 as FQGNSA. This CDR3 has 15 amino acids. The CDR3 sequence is CASSRQGSGANVLTF. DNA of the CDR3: TGTGCCAGCAGCCGTCAGGGTTCTGGGGCCAACGTCCTGACTTTC.

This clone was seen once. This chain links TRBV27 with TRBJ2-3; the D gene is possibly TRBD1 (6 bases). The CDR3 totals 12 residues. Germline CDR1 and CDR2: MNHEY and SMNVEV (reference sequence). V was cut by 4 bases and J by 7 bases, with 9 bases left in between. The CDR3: CASSSQGNTQYF. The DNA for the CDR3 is TGTGCCAGCAGTTCACAGGGTAATACGCAGTATTTT.

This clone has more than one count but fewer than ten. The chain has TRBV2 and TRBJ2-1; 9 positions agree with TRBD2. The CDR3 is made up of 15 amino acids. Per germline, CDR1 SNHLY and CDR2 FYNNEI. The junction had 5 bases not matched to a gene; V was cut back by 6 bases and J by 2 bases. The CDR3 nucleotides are TGTGCCAGCAGCTCTAGCGGGACAGCCTACAATGAGCAGTTCTTC. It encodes CASSSSGTAYNEQFF.

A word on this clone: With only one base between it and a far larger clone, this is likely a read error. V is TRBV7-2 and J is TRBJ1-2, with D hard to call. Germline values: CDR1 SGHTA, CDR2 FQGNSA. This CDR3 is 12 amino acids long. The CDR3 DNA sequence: TGTGCCAACAGCGCGGGGATCTATGGCTACACCTTC. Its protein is CANSAGIYGYTF.

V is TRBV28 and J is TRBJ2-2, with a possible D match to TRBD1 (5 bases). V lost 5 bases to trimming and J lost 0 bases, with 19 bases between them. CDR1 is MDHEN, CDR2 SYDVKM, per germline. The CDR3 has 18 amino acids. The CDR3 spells CASSPRLGADSNTGELFF. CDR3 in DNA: TGTGCCAGCAGTCCTCGACTTGGGGCAGACTCGAACACCGGGGAGCTGTTTTTT.

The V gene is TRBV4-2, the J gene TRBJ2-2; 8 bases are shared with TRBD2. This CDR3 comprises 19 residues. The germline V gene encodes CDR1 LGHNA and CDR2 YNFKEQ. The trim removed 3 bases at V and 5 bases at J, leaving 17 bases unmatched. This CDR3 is CASSQSPGLEGGGTGELFF. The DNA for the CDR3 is TGTGCCAGCAGCCAGAGTCCGGGACTAGAGGGAGGGGGTACCGGGGAGCTGTTTTTT.

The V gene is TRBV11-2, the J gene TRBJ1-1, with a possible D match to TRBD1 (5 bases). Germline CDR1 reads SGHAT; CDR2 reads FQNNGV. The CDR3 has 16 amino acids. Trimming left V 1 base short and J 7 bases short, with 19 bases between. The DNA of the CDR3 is TGTGCCAGCAGCTTAGCCCCCTCCGGGTATCAGGGTGAAGCTTTCTTT. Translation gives CASSLAPSGYQGEAFF.

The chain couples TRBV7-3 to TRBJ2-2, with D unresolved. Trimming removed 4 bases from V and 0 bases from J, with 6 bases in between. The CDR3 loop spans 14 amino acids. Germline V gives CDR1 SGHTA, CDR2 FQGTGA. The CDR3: CASSSSTNTGELFF. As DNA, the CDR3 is TGTGCCAGCAGCTCCAGTACGAACACCGGGGAGCTGTTTTTT.

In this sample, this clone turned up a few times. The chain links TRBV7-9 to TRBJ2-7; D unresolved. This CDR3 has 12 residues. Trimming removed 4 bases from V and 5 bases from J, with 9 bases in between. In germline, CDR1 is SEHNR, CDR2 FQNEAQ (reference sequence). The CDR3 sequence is CASSSQGHEQYF. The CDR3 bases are TGTGCCAGCAGCTCACAAGGGCACGAGCAGTACTTC.

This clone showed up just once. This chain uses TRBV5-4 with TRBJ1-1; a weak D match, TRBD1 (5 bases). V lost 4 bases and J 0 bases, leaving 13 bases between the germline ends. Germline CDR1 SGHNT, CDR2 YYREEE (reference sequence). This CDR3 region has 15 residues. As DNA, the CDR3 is TGTGCCAGCAGCCTAGTGCGGGGGATGAACACTGAAGCTTTCTTT. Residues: CASSLVRGMNTEAFF. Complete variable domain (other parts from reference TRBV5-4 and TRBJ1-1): ETGVTQSPTHLIKTRGQQVTLRCSSQSGHNTVSWYQQALGQGPQFIFQYYREEENGRGNFPPRFSGLQFPNYSSELNVNALELDDSALYLCASSLVRGMNTEAFFGQGTRLTVV.

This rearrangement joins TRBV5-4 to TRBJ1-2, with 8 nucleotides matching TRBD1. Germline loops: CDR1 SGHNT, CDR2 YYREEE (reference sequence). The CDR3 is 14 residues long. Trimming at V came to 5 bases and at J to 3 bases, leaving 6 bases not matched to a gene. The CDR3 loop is CASSPGTGDYGYTF. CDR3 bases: TGTGCCAGCAGTCCCGGGACAGGAGACTATGGCTACACCTTC.

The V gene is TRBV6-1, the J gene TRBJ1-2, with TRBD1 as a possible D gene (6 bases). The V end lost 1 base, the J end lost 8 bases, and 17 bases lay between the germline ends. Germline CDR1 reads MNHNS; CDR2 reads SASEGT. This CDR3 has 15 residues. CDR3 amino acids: CASSEDGQILLGYTF. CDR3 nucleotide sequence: TGTGCCAGCAGTGAAGACGGACAGATTCTTTTAGGCTACACCTTC.

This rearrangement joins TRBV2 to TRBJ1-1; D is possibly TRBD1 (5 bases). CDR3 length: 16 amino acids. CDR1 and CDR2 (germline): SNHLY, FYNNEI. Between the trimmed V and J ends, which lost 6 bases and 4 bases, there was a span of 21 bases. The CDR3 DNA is TGTGCCAGCAGCAAAAAAGGCAGGGAGGTAGTCACTGAAGCTTTCTTT. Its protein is CASSKKGREVVTEAFF.

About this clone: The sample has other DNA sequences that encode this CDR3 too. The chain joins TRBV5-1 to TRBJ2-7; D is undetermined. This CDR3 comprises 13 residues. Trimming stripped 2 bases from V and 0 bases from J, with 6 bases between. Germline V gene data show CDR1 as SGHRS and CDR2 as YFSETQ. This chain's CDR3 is CASSFPGSYEQYF. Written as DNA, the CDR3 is TGCGCCAGCAGCTTTCCCGGCTCCTACGAGCAGTACTTC. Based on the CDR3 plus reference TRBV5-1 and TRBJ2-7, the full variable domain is KAGVTQTPRYLIKTRGQQVTLSCSPISGHRSVSWYQQTPGQGLQFLFEYFSETQRNKGNFPGRFSGRQFSNSRSEMNVSTLELGDSALYLCASSFPGSYEQYFGPGTRLTVT.

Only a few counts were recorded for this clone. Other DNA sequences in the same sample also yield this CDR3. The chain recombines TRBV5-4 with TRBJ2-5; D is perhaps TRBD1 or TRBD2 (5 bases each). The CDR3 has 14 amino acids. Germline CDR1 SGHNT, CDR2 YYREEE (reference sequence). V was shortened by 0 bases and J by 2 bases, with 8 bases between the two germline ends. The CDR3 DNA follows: TGTGCCAGCAGCTTGGGAGGGGTTCAAGAGACCCAGTACTTC. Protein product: CASSLGGVQETQYF.

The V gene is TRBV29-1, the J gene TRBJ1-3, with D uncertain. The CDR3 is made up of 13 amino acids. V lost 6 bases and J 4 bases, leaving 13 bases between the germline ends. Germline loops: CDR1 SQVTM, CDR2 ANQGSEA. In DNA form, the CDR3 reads TGCAGCGTCACTCCCCGGTTCGGAAACACCATATATTTT. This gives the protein CSVTPRFGNTIYF.

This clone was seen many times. Here the CDR3 DNA reads TGCGCCAGCAGCCAACATGGGACAGGGGGAGAAAAACTGTTTTTT. Residues: CASSQHGTGGEKLFF. The rearrangement links TRBV4-1 to TRBJ1-4; 11 bases align to TRBD1. This CDR3 is built from 15 residues. Per germline, CDR1 MGHRA and CDR2 YSYEKL. J lost 8 bases, V lost 2 bases, and 4 bases had no gene match.

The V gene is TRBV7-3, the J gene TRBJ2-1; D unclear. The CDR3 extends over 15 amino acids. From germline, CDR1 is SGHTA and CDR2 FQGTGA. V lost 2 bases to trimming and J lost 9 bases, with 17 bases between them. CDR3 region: CASSLGEGRRGEQFF. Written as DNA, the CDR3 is TGTGCCAGCAGCTTAGGGGAAGGTCGGAGAGGTGAGCAGTTCTTC.

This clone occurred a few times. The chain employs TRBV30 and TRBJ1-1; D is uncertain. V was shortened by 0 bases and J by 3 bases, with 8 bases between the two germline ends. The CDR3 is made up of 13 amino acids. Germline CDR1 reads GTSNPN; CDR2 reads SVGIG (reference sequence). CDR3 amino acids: CAWSVHVDTEAFF. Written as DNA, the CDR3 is TGTGCCTGGAGTGTACATGTGGACACTGAAGCTTTCTTT.